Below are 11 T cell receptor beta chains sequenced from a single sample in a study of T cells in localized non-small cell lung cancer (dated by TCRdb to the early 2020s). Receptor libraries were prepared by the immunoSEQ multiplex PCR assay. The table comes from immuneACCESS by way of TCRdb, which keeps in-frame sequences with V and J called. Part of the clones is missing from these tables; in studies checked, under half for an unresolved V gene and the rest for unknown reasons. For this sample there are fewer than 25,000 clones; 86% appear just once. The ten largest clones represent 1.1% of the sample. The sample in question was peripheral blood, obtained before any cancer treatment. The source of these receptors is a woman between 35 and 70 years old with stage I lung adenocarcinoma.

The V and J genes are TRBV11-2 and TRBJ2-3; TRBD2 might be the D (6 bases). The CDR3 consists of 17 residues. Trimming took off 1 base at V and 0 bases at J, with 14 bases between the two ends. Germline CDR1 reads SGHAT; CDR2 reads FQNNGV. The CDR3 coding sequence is TGTGCCAGCAGCTTAGGGGAACATAGCGGTAGCACAGATACGCAGTATTTT. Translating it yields CASSLGEHSGSTDTQYF.

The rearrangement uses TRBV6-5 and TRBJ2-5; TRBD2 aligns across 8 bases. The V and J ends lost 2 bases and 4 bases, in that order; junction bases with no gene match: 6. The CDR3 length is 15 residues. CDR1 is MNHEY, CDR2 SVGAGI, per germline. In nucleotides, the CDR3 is TGTGCCAGCAGTTACCGGGGGGGCGAACTAGAGACCCAGTACTTC. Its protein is CASSYRGGELETQYF.

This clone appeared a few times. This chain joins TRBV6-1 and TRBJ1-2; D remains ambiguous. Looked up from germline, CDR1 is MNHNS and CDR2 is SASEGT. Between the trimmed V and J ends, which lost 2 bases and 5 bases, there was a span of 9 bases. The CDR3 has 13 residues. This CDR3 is CASSELSGYGYTF. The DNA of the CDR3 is TGTGCCAGCAGTGAACTTTCGGGGTATGGCTACACCTTC.

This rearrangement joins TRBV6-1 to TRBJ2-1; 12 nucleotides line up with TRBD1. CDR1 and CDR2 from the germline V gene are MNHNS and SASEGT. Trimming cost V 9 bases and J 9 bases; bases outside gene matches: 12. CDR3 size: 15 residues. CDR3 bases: TGTGCCAGTCAAACCGGGACAGGGGGCGACGGTGAGCAGTTCTTC. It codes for CASQTGTGGDGEQFF.

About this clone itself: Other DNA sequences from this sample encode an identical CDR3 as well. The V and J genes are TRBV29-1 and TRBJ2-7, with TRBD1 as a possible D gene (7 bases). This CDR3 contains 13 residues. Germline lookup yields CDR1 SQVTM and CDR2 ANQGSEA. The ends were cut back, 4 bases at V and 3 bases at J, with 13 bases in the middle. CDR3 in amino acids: CSVAGQGGYEQYF. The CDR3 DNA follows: TGCAGCGTTGCAGGGCAGGGGGGCTACGAGCAGTACTTC.

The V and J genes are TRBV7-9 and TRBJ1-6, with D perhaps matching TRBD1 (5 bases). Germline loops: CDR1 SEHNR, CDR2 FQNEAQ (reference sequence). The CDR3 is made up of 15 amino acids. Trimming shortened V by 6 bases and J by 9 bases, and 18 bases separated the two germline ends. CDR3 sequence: CASSPSQGNASPLHF. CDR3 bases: TGTGCCAGCAGTCCTTCCCAGGGTAACGCTTCACCCCTCCACTTT.

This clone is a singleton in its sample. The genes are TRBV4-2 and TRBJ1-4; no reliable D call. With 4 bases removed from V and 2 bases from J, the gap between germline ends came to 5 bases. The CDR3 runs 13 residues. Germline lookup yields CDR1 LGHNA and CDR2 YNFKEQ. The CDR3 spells CASSPYTNEKLFF. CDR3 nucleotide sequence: TGTGCCAGCAGCCCATACACTAATGAAAAACTGTTTTTT.

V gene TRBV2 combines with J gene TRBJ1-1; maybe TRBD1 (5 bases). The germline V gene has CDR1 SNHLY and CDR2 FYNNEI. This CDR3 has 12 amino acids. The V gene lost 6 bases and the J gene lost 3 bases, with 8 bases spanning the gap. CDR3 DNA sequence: TGTGCCAGCAGGGGGGAGGACACTGAAGCTTTCTTT. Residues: CASRGEDTEAFF. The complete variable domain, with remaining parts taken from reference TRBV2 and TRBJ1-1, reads EPEVTQTPSHQVTQMGQEVILRCVPISNHLYFYWYRQILGQKVEFLVSFYNNEISEKSEIFDDQFSVERPDGSNFTLKIRSTKLEDSAMYFCASRGEDTEAFFGQGTRLTVV.

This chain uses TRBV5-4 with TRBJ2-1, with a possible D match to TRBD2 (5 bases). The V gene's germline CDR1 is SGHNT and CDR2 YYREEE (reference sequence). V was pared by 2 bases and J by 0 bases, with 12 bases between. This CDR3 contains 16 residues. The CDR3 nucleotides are TGTGCCAGCAGCTTAGAGGGCGGCAGCTCCTACAATGAGCAGTTCTTC. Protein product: CASSLEGGSSYNEQFF.

The CDR3 DNA is TGTGCCACCAGCAGAGATCTTAGGAGCGGGGATAGCACAGATACGCAGTATTTT. This gives the protein CATSRDLRSGDSTDTQYF. J is TRBJ2-3 and V is TRBV15, with 7 bases matching TRBD2. The junction had 9 bases not matched to a gene; V was cut back by 0 bases and J by 0 bases. CDR1 LNHNV and CDR2 YYDKDF come from the germline V gene (reference sequence). This CDR3 region has 18 residues.

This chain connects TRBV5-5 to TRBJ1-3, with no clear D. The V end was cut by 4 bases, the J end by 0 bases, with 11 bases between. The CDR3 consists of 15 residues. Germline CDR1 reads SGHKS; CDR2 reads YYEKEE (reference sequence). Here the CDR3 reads CASSGRVTSGNTIYF. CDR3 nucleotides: TGTGCCAGCAGCGGACGAGTAACCTCTGGAAACACCATATATTTT.